A selection of T cell receptor beta chains follows, all from one sample in a study of blood T cells in healthy people across ages. TCRdb itself ran the 5' RACE reads through MiXCR, one entry per CDR3 protein. The table includes 700,000 to 850,000 distinct CDR3 sequences, about 55% detected once. Sequencing was carried out using blood. Every receptor here comes from a man of 80 years or more in good health. The CDR3 runs from the conserved cysteine through the conserved F or W.

TRBV3-1,-,CASSREHERSEQYF
TRBV20-1,TRBJ2-5,CSAVSGSAKTQYF
TRBV20-1,TRBJ2-1,CSARDPRGGTYNEQFF
TRBV6-5,TRBJ2-3,CASSWGQRGTQYF
TRBV3-1,TRBJ1-1,CASSRPGQGRWGTEAFF
TRBV6-5,TRBJ1-2,CASSYKGPNYGYTF
TRBV15,TRBJ2-1,CATSRDWGDEQFF
TRBV20-1,TRBJ2-3,CSARDRTGGLGRYAYF
TRBV27,TRBJ1-5,CASSFRAGQPQHF
TRBV20-1,TRBJ2-7,CSAPHAGAKPYEQYF
TRBV7-9,TRBJ1-5,CASSLADRGNQPQHF
TRBV2,TRBJ1-2,CASSEAFRRFYGYTF
TRBV4-2,TRBJ2-2,CASSQDPGGGELFF
TRBV7-2,TRBJ2-4,CASSLVPSRNIQYF
TRBV7-9,TRBJ1-1,CASSLRESRAGTEAFF
TRBV7-8,TRBJ2-4,CASSPSGKSTKNIQYF
TRBV5-1,TRBJ2-7,CASNSGSPYEQYF
TRBV11-2,TRBJ2-7,CASSLSRAGGGPLHEQYF
TRBV12-3/TRBV12-4,TRBJ1-1,CASSRSGTGETFF
TRBV29-1,TRBJ1-4,CSVAGGDEKLFF
TRBV20-1,TRBJ1-2,CSARDRPSLSRSNYGYTF
TRBV7-2,TRBJ2-1,CASSLGASSSYNEQFF
TRBV28,TRBJ2-1,CASIPGDSIYNEQFF
TRBV5-1,TRBJ2-1,CASSFSAGGAYEQFF
TRBV2,TRBJ1-4,CASSETGVNEKLFF
TRBV20-1,TRBJ2-4,CSASRRAGESKNIQYF
TRBV7-2,TRBJ2-5,CASSLSRQGFGETQYF
TRBV2,TRBJ2-5,CASTGTIIQETQYF
TRBV28,TRBJ2-7,CASSLGGRCEQYF
TRBV5-1,TRBJ1-2,CASSSEGSQAGYTF
TRBV12-3/TRBV12-4,TRBJ2-3,CASSSTSGCSDTQYF
TRBV28,TRBJ2-7,CASSQPADEQYF
TRBV7-2,TRBJ2-7,CASSTGLVSSEQYF
TRBV27,TRBJ1-2,CASSPNILQGFYGYTF
TRBV5-1,TRBJ2-7,CASSLRARGREDYEQYF
TRBV3-1,TRBJ1-5,CASSQGQGSQPQHF
TRBV28,TRBJ2-7,CASVRGREQYF